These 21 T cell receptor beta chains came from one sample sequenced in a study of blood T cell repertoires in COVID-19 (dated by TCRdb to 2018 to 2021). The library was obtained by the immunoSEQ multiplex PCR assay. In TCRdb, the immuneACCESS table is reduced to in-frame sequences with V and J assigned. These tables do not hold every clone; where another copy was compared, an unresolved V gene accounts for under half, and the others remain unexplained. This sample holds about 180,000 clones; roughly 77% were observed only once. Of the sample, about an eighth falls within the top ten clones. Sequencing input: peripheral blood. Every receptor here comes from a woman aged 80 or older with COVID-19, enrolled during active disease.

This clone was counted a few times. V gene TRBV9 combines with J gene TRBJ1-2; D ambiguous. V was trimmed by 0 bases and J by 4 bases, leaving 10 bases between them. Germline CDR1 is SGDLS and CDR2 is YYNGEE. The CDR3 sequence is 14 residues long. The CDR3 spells CASSVVSGLYGYTF. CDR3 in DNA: TGTGCCAGCAGCGTAGTAAGCGGCCTCTATGGCTACACCTTC.

The CDR3 spells CASTEQAEGTQYF. CDR3 coding DNA: TGTGCCAGCACCGAACAAGCAGAGGGGACCCAGTACTTC. This chain uses TRBV12-3 or TRBV12-4 with TRBJ2-5; the D gene is possibly TRBD2 (5 bases). Trimming removed 7 bases from V and 7 bases from J, with 16 bases in between. This CDR3 is 13 amino acids long.

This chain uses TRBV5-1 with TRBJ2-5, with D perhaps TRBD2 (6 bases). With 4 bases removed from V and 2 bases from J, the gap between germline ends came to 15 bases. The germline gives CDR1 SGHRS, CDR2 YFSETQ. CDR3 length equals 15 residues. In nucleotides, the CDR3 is TGCGCCAGCAGCACGGGACTCCCAGGACAAGAGACCCAGTACTTC. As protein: CASSTGLPGQETQYF. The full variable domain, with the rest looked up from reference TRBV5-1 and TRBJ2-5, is KAGVTQTPRYLIKTRGQQVTLSCSPISGHRSVSWYQQTPGQGLQFLFEYFSETQRNKGNFPGRFSGRQFSNSRSEMNVSTLELGDSALYLCASSTGLPGQETQYFGPGTRLLVL.

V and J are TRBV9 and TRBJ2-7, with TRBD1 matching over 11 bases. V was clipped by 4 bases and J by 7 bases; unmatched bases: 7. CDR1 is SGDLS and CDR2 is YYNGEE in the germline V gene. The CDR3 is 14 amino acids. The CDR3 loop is CASSLGQGAREQYF. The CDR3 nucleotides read TGTGCCAGCAGCCTCGGACAGGGGGCGCGGGAGCAGTACTTC.

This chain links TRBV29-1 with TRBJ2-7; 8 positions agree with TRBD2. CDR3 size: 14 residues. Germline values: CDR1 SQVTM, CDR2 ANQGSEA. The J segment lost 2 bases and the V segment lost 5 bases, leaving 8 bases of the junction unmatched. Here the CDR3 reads CSVNVREEPYEQYF. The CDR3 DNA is TGCAGCGTTAATGTGCGGGAGGAACCCTACGAGCAGTACTTC.

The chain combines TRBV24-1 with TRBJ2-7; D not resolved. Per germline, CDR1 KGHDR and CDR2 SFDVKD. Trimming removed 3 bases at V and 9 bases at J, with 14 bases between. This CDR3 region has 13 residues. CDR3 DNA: TGTGCCACCAGTGATGGGCCACAAACCGTGCAGTACTTC. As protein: CATSDGPQTVQYF.

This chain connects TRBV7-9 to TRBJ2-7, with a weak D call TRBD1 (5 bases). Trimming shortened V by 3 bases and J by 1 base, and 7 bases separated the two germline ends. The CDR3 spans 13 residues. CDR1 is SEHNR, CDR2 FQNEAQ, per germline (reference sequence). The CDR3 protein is CASSFPGSYEQYF. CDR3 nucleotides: TGTGCCAGCAGCTTCCCAGGGTCCTACGAGCAGTACTTC.

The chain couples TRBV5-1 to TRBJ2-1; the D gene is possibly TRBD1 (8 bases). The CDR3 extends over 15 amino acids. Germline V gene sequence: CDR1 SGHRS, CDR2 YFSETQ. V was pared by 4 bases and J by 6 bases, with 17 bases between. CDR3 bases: TGCGCCAGCAGCGCCCGACAGGGGAGGGCCAATGAGCAGTTCTTC. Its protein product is CASSARQGRANEQFF.

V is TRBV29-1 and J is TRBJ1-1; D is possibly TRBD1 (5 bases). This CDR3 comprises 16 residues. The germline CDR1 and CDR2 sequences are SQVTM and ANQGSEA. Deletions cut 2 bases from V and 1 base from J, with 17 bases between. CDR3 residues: CSVEFHGAQSNTEAFF. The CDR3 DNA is TGCAGCGTTGAATTCCATGGGGCCCAATCGAACACTGAAGCTTTCTTT.

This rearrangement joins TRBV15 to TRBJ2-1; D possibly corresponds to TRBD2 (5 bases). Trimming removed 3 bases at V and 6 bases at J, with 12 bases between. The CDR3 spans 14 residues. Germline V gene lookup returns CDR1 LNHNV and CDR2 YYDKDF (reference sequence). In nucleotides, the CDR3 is TGTGCCACCAGCAGTTTAGGTGGAGGCAATGAGCAGTTCTTC. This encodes CATSSLGGGNEQFF.

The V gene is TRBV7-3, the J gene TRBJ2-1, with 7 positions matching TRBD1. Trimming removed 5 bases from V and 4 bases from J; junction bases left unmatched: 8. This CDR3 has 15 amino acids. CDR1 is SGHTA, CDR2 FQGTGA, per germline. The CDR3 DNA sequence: TGTGCCAGCAGCCCTACGGGACAGTCGTACAATGAGCAGTTCTTC. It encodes CASSPTGQSYNEQFF.

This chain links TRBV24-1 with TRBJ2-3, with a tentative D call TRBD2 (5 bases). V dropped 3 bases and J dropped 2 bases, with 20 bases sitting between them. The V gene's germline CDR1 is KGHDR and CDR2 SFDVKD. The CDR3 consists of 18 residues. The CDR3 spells CATSDTPGSSGITDTQYF. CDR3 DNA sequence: TGTGCCACCAGTGATACCCCGGGATCCAGCGGTATCACAGATACGCAGTATTTT.

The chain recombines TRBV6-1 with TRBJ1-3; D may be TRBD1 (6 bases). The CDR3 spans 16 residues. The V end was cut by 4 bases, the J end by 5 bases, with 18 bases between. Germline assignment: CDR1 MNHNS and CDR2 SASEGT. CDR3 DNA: TGTGCCAGCAGTGTAGGGACACTGGTATTTCGAAACACCATATATTTT. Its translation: CASSVGTLVFRNTIYF.

The CDR3 DNA reads as TGTGCCAGCAGCTTGCCGGGGGGCTACTATGGCTACACCTTC. The encoded protein is CASSLPGGYYGYTF. The rearrangement links TRBV5-6 to TRBJ1-2; D may be TRBD1 (6 bases). V was clipped by 1 base and J by 3 bases, with 10 bases between them. CDR1 and CDR2 from the germline V gene are SGHDT and YYEEEE. The CDR3 runs 14 residues.

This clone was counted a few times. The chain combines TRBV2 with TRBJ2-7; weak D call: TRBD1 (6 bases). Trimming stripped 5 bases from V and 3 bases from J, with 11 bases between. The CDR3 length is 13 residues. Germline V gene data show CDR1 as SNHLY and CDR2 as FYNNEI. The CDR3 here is CASSRDTHYEQYF. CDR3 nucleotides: TGTGCCAGCAGTAGGGACACTCACTACGAGCAGTACTTC.

In nucleotides, the CDR3 is TGTGCCACCAGTGCGGGGGGGAGGGTTACAGATACGCAGTATTTT. Residues: CATSAGGRVTDTQYF. This sequence joins TRBV24-1 and TRBJ2-3; TRBD2 matches at 8 bases. This CDR3 is 15 amino acids long. The germline CDR1 and CDR2 sequences are KGHDR and SFDVKD. Trimming at V came to 5 bases and at J to 3 bases, leaving 6 bases not matched to a gene.

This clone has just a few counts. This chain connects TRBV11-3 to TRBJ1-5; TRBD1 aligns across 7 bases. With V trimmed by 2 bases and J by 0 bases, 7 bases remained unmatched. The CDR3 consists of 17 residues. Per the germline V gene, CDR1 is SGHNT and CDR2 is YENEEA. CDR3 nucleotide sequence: TGTGCCAGCAGCTTAAGAAAACAGGGGAGTAGCAATCAGCCCCAGCATTTT. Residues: CASSLRKQGSSNQPQHF.

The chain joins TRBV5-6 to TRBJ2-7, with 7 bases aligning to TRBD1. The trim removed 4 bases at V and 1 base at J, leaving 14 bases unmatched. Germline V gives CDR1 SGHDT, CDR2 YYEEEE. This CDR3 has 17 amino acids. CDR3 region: CASSLSNTGQFSYEQYF. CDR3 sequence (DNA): TGTGCCAGCAGCCTCAGCAATACGGGACAGTTTTCCTACGAGCAGTACTTC.

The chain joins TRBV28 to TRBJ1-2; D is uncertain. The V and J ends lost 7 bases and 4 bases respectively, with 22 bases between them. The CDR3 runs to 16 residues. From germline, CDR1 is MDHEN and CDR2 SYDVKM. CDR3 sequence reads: CASTIAGATNSYGYTF. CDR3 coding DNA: TGTGCCAGCACCATAGCGGGCGCCACCAATTCCTATGGCTACACCTTC.

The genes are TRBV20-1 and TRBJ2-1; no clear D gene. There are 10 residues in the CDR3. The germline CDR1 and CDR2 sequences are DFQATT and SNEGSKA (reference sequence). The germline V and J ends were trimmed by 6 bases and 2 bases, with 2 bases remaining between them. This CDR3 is CSAAYNEQFF. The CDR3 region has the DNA TGCAGTGCCGCCTACAATGAGCAGTTCTTC.

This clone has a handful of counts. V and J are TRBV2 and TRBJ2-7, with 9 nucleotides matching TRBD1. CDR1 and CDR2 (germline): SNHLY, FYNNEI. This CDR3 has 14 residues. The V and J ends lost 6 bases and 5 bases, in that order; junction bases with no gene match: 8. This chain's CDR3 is CASSVDRGDDEQYF. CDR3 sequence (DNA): TGTGCCAGCAGCGTAGACAGGGGGGACGACGAGCAGTACTTC.